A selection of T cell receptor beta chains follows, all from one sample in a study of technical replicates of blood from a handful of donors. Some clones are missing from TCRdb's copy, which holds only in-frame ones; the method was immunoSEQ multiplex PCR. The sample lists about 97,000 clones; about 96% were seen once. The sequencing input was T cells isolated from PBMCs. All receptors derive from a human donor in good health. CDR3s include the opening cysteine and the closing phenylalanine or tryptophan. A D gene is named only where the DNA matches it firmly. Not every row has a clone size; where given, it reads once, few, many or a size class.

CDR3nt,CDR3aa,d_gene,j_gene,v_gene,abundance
TGTGCCAGCAGTGAAGGGGTACAGGGCCAGTTT,CASSEGVQGQF,-,TRBJ1-1,TRBV2,-
TGCGCCAGCAGCCAGTCAGTCCCGGGAGGGGCCGCTGAAGCTTTCTTT,CASSQSVPGGAAEAFF,-,TRBJ1-1,TRBV4-1,once
TGTGCCAGCAGAAAAAGGACTAGCGGGAACAGAGGGCAGTATTTT,CASRKRTSGNRGQYF,TRBD2,TRBJ2-3,TRBV28,-
TGTGCCAGCAGCACCCGAGGACAGGGTATAACTGAAGCTTTCTTT,CASSTRGQGITEAFF,TRBD1,TRBJ1-1,TRBV7-9,once
TGCGCCAGCAGCCTTGGACAGGACTACGAGCAGTACTTC,CASSLGQDYEQYF,TRBD1,TRBJ2-7,TRBV5-1,once
TGTGCCTGGAGTGTAAGGACAGGGAGCAATCAGCCCCAGCATTTT,CAWSVRTGSNQPQHF,TRBD1,TRBJ1-5,TRBV30,-
TGTGCCAGCAGTTTCCGTAATGAAAAACTGTTTTTT,CASSFRNEKLFF,-,TRBJ1-4,TRBV28,-
TGTGCCAGCAGTGAACGTTTAACTAGCGGGAGCTTCGTGACCCAGTACTTC,CASSERLTSGSFVTQYF,TRBD2,TRBJ2-5,TRBV6-1,once
TGTGCCAGCAGCCTACTAGCGGGAGCCGGGGAGCTGTTTTTT,CASSLLAGAGELFF,TRBD2,TRBJ2-2,TRBV7-2,-
TGTGCCAGCAGTATAGGACAGGGCCCCGAGACCCAGTACTTC,CASSIGQGPETQYF,TRBD1,TRBJ2-5,TRBV28,-
TGTGCCAGCAGCATCGAGGGGCCGGGACTAGCGGGAGGGCACGAGCAGTACTTC,CASSIEGPGLAGGHEQYF,TRBD2,TRBJ2-7,TRBV7-2,-
TGTGCCAGCAGAAAGGAGCAGTTCAATGAGCAGTTCTTC,CASRKEQFNEQFF,-,TRBJ2-1,TRBV6-6,-
TGCGCCAGCAGTTCTAGCGGACAAGAGACCCAGTACTTC,CASSSSGQETQYF,TRBD2,TRBJ2-5,TRBV10-1,-